The present T cell receptor beta chain was sequenced within a study of regulatory T cells in long-lasting Graves disease (dated by TCRdb to the early 2020s). With respect to the entire study: In the newly diagnosed Graves' disease group, patients had been taking antithyroid drugs for less than 3 months. Patients with persistent Graves' disease were compared with patients with newly diagnosed Graves' disease using TCR sequencing and RNA sequencing of peripheral blood. The study was conducted in China and was registered as a clinical trial. A total of about 35 samples underwent TCR sequencing, from about 13 patients with persistent Graves' disease and approximately 20 patients with newly diagnosed Graves' disease. Results and caveats for the whole study, not just this receptor: Compared with newly diagnosed patients, persistent Graves' disease patients had lower TCR Shannon entropy and fewer highly expanded clones, which suggests clonal expansion. The authors acknowledged the small sample size as a limitation that may reduce accuracy. Peripheral blood alone was examined, since thyroid tissue, which constituted the primary lesion, could not be accessed. Sequencing and analysis were restricted to the TCR beta chain. Persistent disease showed preferential use of TRBV28, TRBJ1-2 and TRBJ2-5, whereas newly diagnosed disease favored TRBV20-1 and TRBJ2-1. Patients with persistent disease shared more public clonotypes (roughly 2,900) than newly diagnosed patients did (about 970).

According to the germline V gene, CDR1 reads SGHRS and CDR2 reads YFSETQ. The CDR3 sequence holds 15 residues, the cysteine and phenylalanine included. Only the CDR3 DNA is retained, 45 bases long and in frame from the first base. Trimming takes 4 bases from V and 2 bases from J, and the germline ends sit 14 bases apart. Reading the label with the study, this specimen's time point is: newly diagnosed GD, antithyroid drugs for less than 3 months. For both TCR sequencing and RNA sequencing, RNA was extracted from PBMCs using TRIzol. Graves' disease was diagnosed according to American Thyroid Association guidelines. Patients were recruited from an endocrinology department in Xi'an, China. Each patient gave around 9 milliliters of peripheral blood, collected in an EDTA anticoagulant tube. PBMCs were isolated by Ficoll Paque Plus density gradient separation without further T cell sorting. RNA quality was checked with an Agilent 2100 Bioanalyzer and agarose gel, and concentration with a NanoDrop 2000.

Regarding this clonotype: There is no known antigen for this receptor. No base quality values were provided; no much bigger clone lies one nucleotide off.

Libraries were constructed by multiplex PCR. TCRdb shows the sequencer as Illumina HiSeq 4000. To build TCR beta libraries, CDR3 regions were amplified by Arm-PCR using iRepertoire HTBI primers. PCR products were gel purified before sequencing. Per the source publication's procedure: Gene usage analysis of CDR3 amino acid clonotypes relied on the roughly 60 TRBV and 15 or so TRBJ segments identified across samples. Filtered high-quality paired reads were merged into contigs using COPE and FqMerger. Contigs were aligned with BLAST to IMGT TRBV, TRBD and TRBJ reference genes, and CDR3 was defined per IMGT. Highly expanded clones were defined as clonotypes with a frequency above 0.1%. Shannon entropy was used to measure repertoire diversity, and the Gini coefficient was used to measure V-J evenness. Clonotypes shared by more than one individual were considered public. The raw public data were reprocessed by TCRdb itself: fastp quality trimming at Q25, MiXCR clonotype calling, in-frame beta chains only. Merged by CDR3 protein, the rows form single entries marked with the most common genes and DNA. The V and J calls reflect TCRdb's pipeline rather than the authors' work. The sample table lists approximately 350,000 distinct CDR3 sequences, 15% to 20% of them with a count of one. The top ten clones comprise over 20% of the sample.

The same specimen was also included in a second study, on T cells in Graves' hyperthyroidism and ophthalmopathy. The second study also describes: Graves' hyperthyroidism was defined as stable when no progression to ophthalmopathy occurred over 18 months of follow-up. The hyperthyroidism patients were between 18 and 65 years old and newly diagnosed, with a disease duration of less than 2 months. The study excluded patients with uncontrolled infections, other autoimmune diseases, pregnancy or lactation. Clinical symptoms, serum thyroxine and TRAb, thyroid ultrasound, and orbital computed tomography formed the basis for the diagnoses. The first round of RT-PCR for the TCR CDR3 was performed with the HTBI primer set and the Qiagen OneStep RT-PCR kit. Most expanded thyroid clonotypes (frequency above 0.001) were also detected in blood, suggesting blood repertoires may reflect thyroid immune responses. In cross-validation, a model built on a 13 V-J signature told ophthalmopathy apart from stable hyperthyroidism with 85% to 90% sensitivity and about 81% specificity, and in testing the same model reached 80%/75%. In validation, progression to ophthalmopathy was predicted by the model with 65% to 71% sensitivity and 72.22% specificity, a median of 6.5 months before onset. A discovery cohort of about a hundred patients, about 40 with Graves' ophthalmopathy and 57 with stable Graves' hyperthyroidism, was used to find distinguishing TCR V-J signatures. Whether ophthalmopathy could be predicted prospectively was tested in an independent validation cohort made up of under 20 hyperthyroidism patients plus 17 patients who later progressed to ophthalmopathy. For training and testing, the 100 or so patients in the discovery cohort were randomly divided in a 7:3 ratio. The study also compared thyroid tissue and blood T-cell repertoires from about 6 Graves' hyperthyroidism patients. Following sampling, methimazole starting at 30 mg daily was given to hyperthyroidism patients, and high-dose intravenous methylprednisolone was given to ophthalmopathy patients. A second multiplex PCR round built the libraries, followed by size selection and purification. The libraries were sequenced on an Illumina HiSeq2000 using paired-end 100 bp reads. SOAPnuke was used to process the raw data, removing reads that contained adapters or uncalled bases, had a mean Phred below 15, or lacked an exact match to the constant primer or identifier. High-quality paired reads were merged with COPE v1.2.5, and unique nucleotide sequences were defined as clonotypes. MiTCR v1.1 was used to align the clonotypes against IMGT TRBV, TRBD and TRBJ reference segments. The analysis included only V-J combinations with a frequency above 0.0001, which together covered more than 99% of the repertoires. A TCS score was defined as the ratio between F50 (clonal expansion) and ExV (chaos), using BLOSUM62-based TCRdist between CDR3 peptides within each V-J. Welch's t-statistics and random forest reduced just over 500 V-J features to roughly 13, which were used in a naive Bayes classifier (R e1071). Sample size was not statistically predetermined, and blinding of investigators to group allocation was not performed. TCR Vbeta CDR3 sequencing of approximately 140 peripheral blood samples (roughly 43 ophthalmopathy, 75 to 85 hyperthyroidism and roughly 17 progressor patients) is reported in the paper.

The sequencing here drew on peripheral blood mononuclear cells (PBMCs), taken at new diagnosis, from a patient treated with antithyroid drugs. The source of this sequence is a woman between 18 and 29 years old with Graves disease. Donor details come from another sample of the same person, matched by shared clones. The chain is assembled from TRBV5-1 and TRBJ2-3, with the D gene call left open. The CDR3 region: CASSTRRPDTDTQYF. The DNA reads as follows: TGCGCCAGCAGCACCAGACGGCCGGACACAGATACGCAGTATTTT.